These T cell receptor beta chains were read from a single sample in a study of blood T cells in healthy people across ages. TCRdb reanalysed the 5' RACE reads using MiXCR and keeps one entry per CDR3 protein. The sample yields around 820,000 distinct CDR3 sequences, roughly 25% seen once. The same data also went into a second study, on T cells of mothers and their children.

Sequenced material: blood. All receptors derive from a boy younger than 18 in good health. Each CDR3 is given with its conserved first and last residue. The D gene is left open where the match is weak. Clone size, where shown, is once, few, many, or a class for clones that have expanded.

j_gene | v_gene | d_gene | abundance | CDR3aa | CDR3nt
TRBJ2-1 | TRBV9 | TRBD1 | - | CASSDRDSFYNEQFF | TGTGCCAGCAGCGACCGGGACAGCTTTTACAATGAGCAGTTCTTC
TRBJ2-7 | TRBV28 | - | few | CASSQPGTGVLYEQYF | TGTGCCAGCAGTCAGCCCGGGACGGGGGTTTTATACGAGCAGTACTTC
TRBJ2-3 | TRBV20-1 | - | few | CSVSVGPQYF | TGCAGTGTATCAGTGGGCCCCCAGTATTTT
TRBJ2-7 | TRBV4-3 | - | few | CASSQAPYDYEQYF | TGCGCCAGCAGCCAAGCGCCGTACGACTACGAGCAGTACTTC
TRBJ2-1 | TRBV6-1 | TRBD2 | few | CASSELNRLAGGHEQFF | TGTGCCAGCAGTGAACTGAATCGACTAGCGGGGGGACATGAGCAGTTCTTC
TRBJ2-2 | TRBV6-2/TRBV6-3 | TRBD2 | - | CASSYEGLAGDTGELFF | TGTGCCAGCAGTTACGAGGGACTAGCGGGGGATACCGGGGAGCTGTTTTTT
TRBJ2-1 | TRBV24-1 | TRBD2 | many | CATSGLAGGLYNEQFF | TGTGCCACCAGTGGTCTAGCGGGGGGTCTATACAATGAGCAGTTCTTC
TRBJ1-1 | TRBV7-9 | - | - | CASSLEVMNTEAFF | TGTGCCAGCAGCTTAGAAGTTATGAACACTGAAGCTTTCTTT
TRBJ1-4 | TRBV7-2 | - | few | CASSQGGSNEKLFF | TGTGCCAGCAGCCAAGGGGGTTCTAATGAAAAACTGTTTTTT
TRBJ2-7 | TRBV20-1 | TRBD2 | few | CSARDLRTSDSYEQYF | TGCAGTGCTAGAGATCTGAGGACTAGCGATTCTTACGAGCAGTACTTC
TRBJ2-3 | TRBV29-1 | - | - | CSVDGRFTDTQYF | TGCAGCGTTGACGGCAGGTTTACAGATACGCAGTATTTT
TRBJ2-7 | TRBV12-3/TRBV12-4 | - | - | CASTRGVSNEQYF | TGTGCCAGCACCCGAGGGGTTTCCAACGAGCAGTACTTC
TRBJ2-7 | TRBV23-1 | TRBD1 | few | CASSQRTGAREQYF | TGCGCCAGCAGTCAACGGACAGGAGCTCGGGAGCAGTACTTC
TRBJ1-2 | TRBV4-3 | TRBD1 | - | CASSQDVTGVGYTF | TGCGCCAGCAGCCAAGATGTAACAGGGGTTGGCTACACCTTC
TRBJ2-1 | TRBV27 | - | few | CASSLSFGSNEQFF | TGTGCCAGCAGTTTATCTTTTGGCAGCAATGAGCAGTTCTTC
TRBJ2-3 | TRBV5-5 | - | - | CASSLWVATDTQYF | TGTGCCAGCAGCTTGTGGGTGGCCACAGATACGCAGTATTTT
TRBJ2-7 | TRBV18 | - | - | CASSPPLGAGEQYF | TGTGCCAGCTCACCGCCTTTGGGGGCGGGCGAGCAGTACTTC
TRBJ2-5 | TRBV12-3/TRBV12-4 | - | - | CASSSPGLAYEHYF | TGTGCCAGCAGTTCACCGGGTCTCGCCTACGAGCACTACTTC
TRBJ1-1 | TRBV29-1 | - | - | CSVAIGVTEAFF | TGCAGCGTCGCGATAGGGGTCACTGAAGCTTTCTTT
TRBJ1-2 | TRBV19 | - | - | CASSQSLQDGYTF | TGTGCCAGTAGCCAAAGCCTACAGGATGGCTACACCTTC
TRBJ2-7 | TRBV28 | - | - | CASIPGSEAGEQYF | TGTGCCAGCATCCCCGGATCCGAGGCGGGCGAGCAGTACTTC
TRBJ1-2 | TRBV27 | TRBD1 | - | CASSLSLQGANYGYTF | TGTGCCAGCAGTTTATCACTCCAGGGGGCTAACTATGGCTACACCTTC
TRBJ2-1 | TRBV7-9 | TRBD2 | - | CASSLDGGYDEQFF | TGTGCCAGCAGCTTAGACGGGGGGTACGATGAGCAGTTCTTC
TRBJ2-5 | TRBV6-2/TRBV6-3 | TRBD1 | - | CASSPSLGQGAAETQYF | TGTGCCAGCAGTCCATCCCTTGGACAGGGGGCTGCAGAGACCCAGTACTTC
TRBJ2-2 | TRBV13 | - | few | CASSPGSKGDAGELFF | TGTGCCAGCAGCCCAGGATCAAAGGGGGACGCCGGGGAGCTGTTTTTT
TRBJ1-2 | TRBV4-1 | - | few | CASSQDVRGGDNYGYTF | TGCGCCAGCAGCCAAGATGTGCGCGGGGGAGATAACTATGGCTACACCTTC
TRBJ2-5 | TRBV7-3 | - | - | CASSFTTNRRGTQYF | TGTGCCAGCAGCTTTACGACTAATAGGAGGGGGACCCAGTACTTC
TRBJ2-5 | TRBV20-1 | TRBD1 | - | CSATGQGRVETQYF | TGCAGTGCTACGGGACAGGGTCGGGTGGAGACCCAGTACTTC
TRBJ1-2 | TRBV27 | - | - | CASSPLLVEGRSGYTF | TGTGCCAGCAGTCCACTATTGGTCGAGGGGAGGTCCGGCTACACCTTC
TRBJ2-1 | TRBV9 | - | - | CASSAGEVEQFF | TGTGCCAGCAGCGCGGGGGAAGTTGAGCAGTTCTTC
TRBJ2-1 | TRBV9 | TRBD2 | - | CASSVGSSGLGNEQFF | TGTGCCAGCAGCGTAGGCTCTAGCGGCCTGGGGAATGAGCAGTTCTTC
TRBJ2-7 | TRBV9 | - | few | CASSGGPRYEQYF | TGTGCCAGCAGCGGAGGGCCGAGGTACGAGCAGTACTTC
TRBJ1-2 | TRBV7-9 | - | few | CASSFYVGQGYTF | TGTGCCAGCAGCTTTTATGTCGGACAGGGCTACACCTTC
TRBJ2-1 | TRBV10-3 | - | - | CGCVEQFF | TGTGGTTGTGTTGAGCAGTTCTTC
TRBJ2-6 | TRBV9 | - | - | CASSEGWGGLPGSGANVLTF | TGTGCCAGCAGCGAGGGATGGGGTGGACTCCCGGGGTCTGGGGCCAACGTCCTGACTTTC
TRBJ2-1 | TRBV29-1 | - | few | CSVDRLEVEQFF | TGCAGCGTCGACAGACTAGAGGTTGAGCAGTTCTTC
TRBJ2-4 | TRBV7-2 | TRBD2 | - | CASSSRRGTSGRAAKNIQYF | TGTGCCAGCAGCTCCCGGCGCGGGACTAGCGGGAGGGCCGCCAAAAACATTCAGTACTTC
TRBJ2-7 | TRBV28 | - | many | CASSWDGYEQYF | TGTGCCAGCAGTTGGGACGGATACGAGCAGTACTTC
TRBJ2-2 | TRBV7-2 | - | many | CASSLSFQGRPGELFF | TGTGCCAGCAGCTTATCTTTTCAGGGGAGGCCCGGGGAGCTGTTTTTT